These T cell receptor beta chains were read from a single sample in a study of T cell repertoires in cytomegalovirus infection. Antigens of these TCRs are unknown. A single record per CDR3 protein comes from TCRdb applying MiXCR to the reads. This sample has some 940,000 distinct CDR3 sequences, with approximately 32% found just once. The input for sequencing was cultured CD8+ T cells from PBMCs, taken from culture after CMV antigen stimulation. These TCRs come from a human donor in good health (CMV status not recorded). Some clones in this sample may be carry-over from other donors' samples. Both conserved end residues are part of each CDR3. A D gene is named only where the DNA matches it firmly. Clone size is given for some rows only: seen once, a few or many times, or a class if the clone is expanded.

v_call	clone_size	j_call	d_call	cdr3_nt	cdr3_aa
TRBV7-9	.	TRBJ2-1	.	TGTGCCAGCAGCTCAGGGGTATTCTCCTACAATGAGCAGTTCTTC	CASSSGVFSYNEQFF
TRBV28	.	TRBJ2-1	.	TGTGCCAGCAGTTTAGGACAGTCTGTCCTCTACAATGAGCAGTTCTTC	CASSLGQSVLYNEQFF
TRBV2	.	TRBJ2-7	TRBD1	TGTGCCAGCAGTCCAAGGACAGGGCGCGAGCAGTACTTC	CASSPRTGREQYF
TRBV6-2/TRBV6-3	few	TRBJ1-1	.	TGTGCCAGCGACCGGGACACGATGAACACTGAAGCTTTCTTT	CASDRDTMNTEAFF
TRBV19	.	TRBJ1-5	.	TGTGCCAGTACCCTTTGGGGGTCGGAGCCCCAGCATTTT	CASTLWGSEPQHF
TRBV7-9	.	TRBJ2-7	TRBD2	TGTGCCAGCAGCTCCAGCGGGGGGGCCATCGAGCAGTACTTC	CASSSSGGAIEQYF
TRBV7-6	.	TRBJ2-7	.	TGTGCCAGCAGCAAACCTGGGGAGCAGTACTTC	CASSKPGEQYF
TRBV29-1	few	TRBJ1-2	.	TGCAGCGTTGAGGCGGGAAACTATGGCTACACCTTC	CSVEAGNYGYTF
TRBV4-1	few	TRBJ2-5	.	TGCGCCAGCAGCCAGGGGACACAAGAGACCCAGTACTTC	CASSQGTQETQYF
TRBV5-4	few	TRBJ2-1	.	TGTGCCAGCAGCCGGACCAACAATGAGCAGTTCTTC	CASSRTNNEQFF
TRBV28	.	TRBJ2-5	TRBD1	TGTGCCAGCAGTTTGGGGGGGACAGGGCGTACGGAGACCCAGTACTTC	CASSLGGTGRTETQYF
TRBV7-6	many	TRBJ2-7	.	TGTGCCAGCAGCTCGGGACGGTTCTACGAGCAGTACTTC	CASSSGRFYEQYF
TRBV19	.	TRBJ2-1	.	TGTGCCAGTAGTATAGGGCGAGGGATCTCCTACAATAAGCAGTTCTTC	CASSIGRGISYNKQFF
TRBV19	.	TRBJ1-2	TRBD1	TGTGCCAGTAAGGAGACAGGGGGGAGCTATGGCTACACCTTC	CASKETGGSYGYTF
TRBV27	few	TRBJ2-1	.	TGTGCCAGCAGTTTATTCACTCCTGGGGGGGAGCAGTTCTTC	CASSLFTPGGEQFF
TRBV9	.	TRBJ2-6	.	TGTGCCAGCAGCGTAAGTCTACCGGCCTCGGGAGGGGCCAACGTCCTGACTTTC	CASSVSLPASGGANVLTF
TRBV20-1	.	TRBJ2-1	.	TGCAGTGCCCGTGCCCGGGGCGGGGCTCGCAATGAGCAGTTCTTC	CSARARGGARNEQFF
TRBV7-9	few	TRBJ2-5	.	TGTGCCAGCAGCCAATCTTATCCTTCCCGGTGGGAGACCCAGTACTTC	CASSQSYPSRWETQYF
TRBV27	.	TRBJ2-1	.	TGTGCCAGCAGTTTCCCGGGGACGAACTACAATGAGCAGTTCTTC	CASSFPGTNYNEQFF
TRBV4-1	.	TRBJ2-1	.	TGCGCCAGCAGCCTCCAAGCGGAAAGCTCCTACAATGAGCAGTTCTTC	CASSLQAESSYNEQFF
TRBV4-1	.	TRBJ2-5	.	TGCGCCAGCAGCCAAGGCATTTTGGGGGCGGGCCAAGAGACCCAGTACTTC	CASSQGILGAGQETQYF
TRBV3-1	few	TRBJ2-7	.	TGTGCCAGCAGCCAAGATTCGCAGGGCTCCTACGAGCAGTACTTC	CASSQDSQGSYEQYF
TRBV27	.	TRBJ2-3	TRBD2	TGTGCCAGCAGTTGGCTAGCGGGGGGGCTAACAGATACGCAGTATTTT	CASSWLAGGLTDTQYF
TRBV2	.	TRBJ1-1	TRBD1	TGTGCCAGCAGTGAGGGCAGGGGGCGAACTGAAGCTTTCTTT	CASSEGRGRTEAFF
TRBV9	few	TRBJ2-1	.	TGTGCCAGCAGCGTAGGGGGCCATGAGCAGTTCTTC	CASSVGGHEQFF
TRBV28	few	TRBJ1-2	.	TGTGCCAGCAGTCCAAGAGAGACAGCTAACTATGGCTACACCTTC	CASSPRETANYGYTF
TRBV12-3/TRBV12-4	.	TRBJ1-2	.	TGTGCCAGCAGTTTCCGGTCAATAGATGGCTACACCTTC	CASSFRSIDGYTF
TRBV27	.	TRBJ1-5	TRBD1	TGTGCCACCGGGACAGGGAATCAGCCCCAGCATTTT	CATGTGNQPQHF
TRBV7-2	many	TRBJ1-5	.	TGTGCCAGCAGCTTAGGGGTGGGGCCTGTGCCCCAGCATTTT	CASSLGVGPVPQHF
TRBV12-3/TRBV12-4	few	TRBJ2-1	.	TGTGCCAGCAGTTTTATTCGGTACAATGAGCAGTTCTTC	CASSFIRYNEQFF
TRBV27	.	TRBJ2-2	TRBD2	TGTGCCAGCAGTTTAATCGGGGGGGGGTTCGCCGGGGAGCTGTTTTTT	CASSLIGGGFAGELFF
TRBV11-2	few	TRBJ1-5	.	TGTGCCAGCAGCTTAGATGGGCCGCCTAATCAGCCCCAGCATTTT	CASSLDGPPNQPQHF
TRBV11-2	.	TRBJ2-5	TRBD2	TGTGTCAGCAGTGGGGGGGGTGAAGAGACCCAGTACTTC	CVSSGGGEETQYF
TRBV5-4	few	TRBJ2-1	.	TGTGCCAGCAGCTTGTACAACGGGGGTGAGCAGTTCTTC	CASSLYNGGEQFF
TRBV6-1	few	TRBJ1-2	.	TGTGCCAGCAGTGCTTCGGGACCGAGCTATGGCTACACCTTC	CASSASGPSYGYTF
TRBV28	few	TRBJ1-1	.	TGTGCCAGCAGTGTCGTCGGGGGTAAAGGCACTGAAGCTTTCTTT	CASSVVGGKGTEAFF
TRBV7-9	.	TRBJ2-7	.	TGTGCCAGCAGCAAGGGGAGTTCTGCGGGAGAGCAGTACTTC	CASSKGSSAGEQYF
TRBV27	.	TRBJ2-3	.	TGTGCCAGCAGCCTTATATGGGGGTCCACAGATACGCAGTATTTT	CASSLIWGSTDTQYF
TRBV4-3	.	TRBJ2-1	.	TGCGCCAGCAGCCAAGATGCGGGGCGGAACAATGAGCAGTTCTTC	CASSQDAGRNNEQFF
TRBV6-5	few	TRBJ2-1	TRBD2	TGTGCCAGCACCCTTGGACTAGCGGCTTACAATGAGCAGTTCTTC	CASTLGLAAYNEQFF
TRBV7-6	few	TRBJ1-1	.	TGTGCCAGCAGCTCTTCGTATCCTTCGAACACTGAAGCTTTCTTT	CASSSSYPSNTEAFF
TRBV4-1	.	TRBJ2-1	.	TGCGCCAGCAGCCAAGATCGGGGTAATTCCTACAATGAGCAGTTCTTC	CASSQDRGNSYNEQFF
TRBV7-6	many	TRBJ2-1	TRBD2	TGTGCCAGCAGCCAGGGACTAGCGGGGGCCAATGAGCAGTTCTTC	CASSQGLAGANEQFF
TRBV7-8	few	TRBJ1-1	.	TGTGCCAGCAGCTTAGGGGGGGGCCCGAACACTGAAGCTTTCTTT	CASSLGGGPNTEAFF
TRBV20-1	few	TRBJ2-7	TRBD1	TGCAGTGCTAGTCTGTGGGGACAGGACCCATCCTACGAGCAGTACTTC	CSASLWGQDPSYEQYF
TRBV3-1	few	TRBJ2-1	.	TGTGCCAGCAGCCAACCGAGCTCCTACAATGAGCAGTTCTTC	CASSQPSSYNEQFF
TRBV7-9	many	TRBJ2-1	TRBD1	TGTGCCAGCAGCTTGGGACAGGGAAATGAGCAGTTCTTC	CASSLGQGNEQFF
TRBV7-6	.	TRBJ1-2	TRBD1	TGTGCCAGCAGCCCTTCAGGAGACAGGGTATTTGTCTATGGCTACACCTTC	CASSPSGDRVFVYGYTF
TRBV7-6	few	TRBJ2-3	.	TGTGCCAGCAGCACACTCCCGACGGGGGCACAGTATTTT	CASSTLPTGAQYF
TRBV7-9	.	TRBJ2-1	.	TGTGCCAGCAGCTTAGAGTGGGTTCTGGGGCAGTTCTTC	CASSLEWVLGQFF
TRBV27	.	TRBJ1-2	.	TGTGCCAGCAGTTTAGTCCGGGGACCGACGAGAGGCTACACCTTC	CASSLVRGPTRGYTF
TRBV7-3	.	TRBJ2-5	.	TGTGCCAGCAGCACCCGGGGCCTAACTAGGGGACAAGAGACCCAGTACTTC	CASSTRGLTRGQETQYF
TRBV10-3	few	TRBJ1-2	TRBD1	TGTGCCATCAGAACAGGGGCAGATAAAGAGAGCTATGGCTACACCTTC	CAIRTGADKESYGYTF